This T cell receptor beta chain was captured by sequencing in a study of blood T cell repertoires in COVID-19. Overall study context: From T cells, B-cell-depleted T cells, or PBMCs came the material, which was cDNA or gDNA.

Original analysis: Nucleated cell number was recorded as an estimate derived from reference gene primer amplification. Sequenced by immunoSEQ multiplex PCR; TCRdb stores in-frame clones only, minus some. V and J calls and clone size are as listed in that table; D and trimming were resolved from the DNA. This table has approximately 280,000 clones, around 89% appearing once. Germline V gene lookup returns CDR1 SGHRS and CDR2 YFSETQ. The CDR3 covers 17 residues. After removal of 4 bases from V and 2 bases from J, the junction contained 9 bases not matched to a gene. Sequenced: peripheral blood. This TCR came from a middle-aged man with acute or convalescent COVID-19. The chain employs TRBV5-1 and TRBJ2-3, with 11 nucleotides matching TRBD2. CDR3 sequence: CASSALSSGGTTDTQYF. In DNA form, the CDR3 reads TGCGCCAGCAGCGCCTTGTCTAGCGGGGGGACCACAGATACGCAGTATTTT. Together with reference TRBV5-1 and TRBJ2-3, the CDR3 gives the full variable domain: KAGVTQTPRYLIKTRGQQVTLSCSPISGHRSVSWYQQTPGQGLQFLFEYFSETQRNKGNFPGRFSGRQFSNSRSEMNVSTLELGDSALYLCASSALSSGGTTDTQYFGPGTRLTVL.